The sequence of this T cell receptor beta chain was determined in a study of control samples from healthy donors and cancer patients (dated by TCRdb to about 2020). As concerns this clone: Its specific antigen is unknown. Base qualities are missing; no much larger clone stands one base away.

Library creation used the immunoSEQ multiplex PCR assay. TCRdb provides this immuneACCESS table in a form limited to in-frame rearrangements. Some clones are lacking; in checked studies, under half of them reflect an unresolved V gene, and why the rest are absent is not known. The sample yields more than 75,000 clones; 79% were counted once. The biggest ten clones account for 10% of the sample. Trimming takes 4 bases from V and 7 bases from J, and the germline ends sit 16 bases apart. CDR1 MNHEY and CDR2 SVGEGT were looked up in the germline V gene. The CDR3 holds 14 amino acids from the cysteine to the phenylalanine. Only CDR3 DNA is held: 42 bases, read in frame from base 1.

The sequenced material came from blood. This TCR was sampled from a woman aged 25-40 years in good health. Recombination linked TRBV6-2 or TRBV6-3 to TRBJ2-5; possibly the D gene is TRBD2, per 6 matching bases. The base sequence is TGTGCCAGCAGTTCGGGACTTACCGCCCGGACCCAGTACTTC. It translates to CASSSGLTARTQYF.